The source of this T cell receptor (beta chain) is a study of blood T cell repertoires in COVID-19. Study context: T cells, B-cell-depleted T cells, or PBMCs provided the cDNA or gDNA that served as material.

Original data processing: It was from reference gene primer amplification that nucleated cell counts were estimated. Assay: immunoSEQ multiplex PCR; the TCRdb copy retains only in-frame clones and omits some. The V and J calls and the clone size are those of that table, but D and trimming were determined from the DNA. This table holds tens of thousands of clones, roughly 88% found once. This clone has a handful of counts. The CDR3 extends over 15 amino acids. Looked up from germline, CDR1 is MNHEY and CDR2 is SMNVEV (reference sequence). Trimming cost V 0 bases and J 0 bases; bases outside gene matches: 1.

The TCR was taken from a human donor in a cohort sampled during active COVID-19. The chain uses TRBV27 and TRBJ2-7, with 8 bases lining up with TRBD2. Sequenced: peripheral blood. The CDR3, as DNA: TGTGCCAGCAGTTTATCCGCGGGAGGCTCCTACGAGCAGTACTTC. Its translation: CASSLSAGGSYEQYF.